The 30 T cell receptor beta chains below all came from one sample that was sequenced in a study of Tregs in tolerant kidney transplant recipients (dated 2019 in TCRdb). Library preparation employed the immunoSEQ multiplex PCR assay. This is the immuneACCESS table as TCRdb keeps it, with only in-frame sequences that have V and J called. A part of the clones is gone; compared with another copy, unresolved V genes explain less than half, and the rest is unexplained. This sample is represented by some 90,000 clones; more than 80% of them were singletons. The ten largest clonotypes hold over 4% of the sample. Material: CD8+ T cells from blood. These TCRs come from a human donor in good health.

The chain is built from TRBV5-4 and TRBJ2-3, with no clear D. Germline V CDR1 and CDR2: SGHNT, YYREEE (reference sequence). The CDR3 loop spans 15 amino acids. Trimming took off 6 bases at V and 0 bases at J, with 14 bases between the two ends. The CDR3 bases are TGTGCCAGCAACTCGAAGACATCTAGCACAGATACGCAGTATTTT. Its protein product is CASNSKTSSTDTQYF.

The chain employs TRBV5-1 and TRBJ1-3; the D gene is possibly TRBD1 (6 bases). The CDR3 covers 15 residues. Trimming pared 6 bases from V and 0 bases from J, leaving 13 bases between. In germline, CDR1 is SGHRS, CDR2 YFSETQ. Here the CDR3 reads CASTPRGPSGNTIYF. DNA of the CDR3: TGCGCCAGCACACCGCGGGGGCCCTCTGGAAACACCATATATTTT.

V and J are TRBV7-9 and TRBJ1-1, with 12 bases matching TRBD1. V trimming: 4 bases; J trimming: 1 base; junction bases outside the gene matches: 7. Germline-derived CDR1 and CDR2 are SEHNR and FQNEAQ (reference sequence). CDR3 length: 17 amino acids. CDR3 DNA sequence: TGTGCCAGCAGCTCCGGGACAGGGGGCGGGAGGAACACTGAAGCTTTCTTT. It translates to CASSSGTGGGRNTEAFF.

The rearrangement joins TRBV15 to TRBJ2-7; 10 bases are a match to TRBD2. CDR3 length: 15 amino acids. CDR1 is LNHNV, CDR2 YYDKDF, per germline (reference sequence). V lost 5 bases, J lost 3 bases, and 7 bases stayed unmatched. In DNA form, the CDR3 reads TGTGCCACCAGCGGTATAGCGGGAGGTCTCTACGAGCAGTACTTC. It yields the protein CATSGIAGGLYEQYF.

This clone was observed a single time. J is TRBJ2-7 and V is TRBV5-1; D remains unclear. The CDR3 is 15 amino acids. The germline V gene has CDR1 SGHRS and CDR2 YFSETQ. V dropped 2 bases and J dropped 0 bases, with 12 bases sitting between them. The CDR3 bases are TGCGCCAGCAGCTTTGGCCCTTCCTCCTCCTACGAGCAGTACTTC. Amino acid sequence: CASSFGPSSSYEQYF.

The J gene is TRBJ2-3, the V gene TRBV11-2, with D possibly being TRBD1 or TRBD2 (5 bases each). CDR1 and CDR2 from the germline V gene are SGHAT and FQNNGV. The V and J ends lost 5 bases and 2 bases respectively, with 14 bases between them. The CDR3 spans 15 residues. The DNA of the CDR3 is TGTGCCAGCAGCCCCGGGACCCTCTACACAGATACGCAGTATTTT. This codes for CASSPGTLYTDTQYF.

The V gene is TRBV27, the J gene TRBJ2-7; no definite D call. The germline CDR1 and CDR2 sequences are MNHEY and SMNVEV (reference sequence). CDR3 length: 13 residues. Trimming took off 6 bases at V and 6 bases at J, with 15 bases between the two ends. The CDR3 region is CASSPGFGAEQYF. The CDR3 DNA is TGTGCCAGCAGCCCCGGTTTTGGAGCCGAGCAGTACTTC.

This clone was seen more than once but under ten times. The chain links TRBV19 to TRBJ2-7, with D unclear. The V gene's germline CDR1 is LNHDA and CDR2 SQIVND (reference sequence). This CDR3 has 14 residues. The ends were cut back, 10 bases at V and 0 bases at J, with 16 bases in the middle. The CDR3, as DNA: TGTGCCACCTCCGCCGCAGTTAGCTCCTACGAGCAGTACTTC. Its translation: CATSAAVSSYEQYF.

A word on this clone: Additional DNA sequences in this sample encode the identical CDR3. The J gene is TRBJ2-1, the V gene TRBV7-9, with D unclear. Deletions cut 1 base from V and 4 bases from J, with 2 bases between. Germline V CDR1 and CDR2: SEHNR, FQNEAQ (reference sequence). This CDR3 has 12 amino acids. The CDR3 region has the DNA TGTGCCAGCAGCTTAGGGTACAATGAGCAGTTCTTC. Its translation: CASSLGYNEQFF.

This rearrangement joins TRBV15 to TRBJ2-2; unclear D gene. CDR3 length: 15 amino acids. Per the germline V gene, CDR1 is LNHNV and CDR2 is YYDKDF (reference sequence). The ends were cut back, 6 bases at V and 5 bases at J, with 16 bases in the middle. CDR3 sequence reads: CATRPGPLGTGELFF. The CDR3 DNA sequence: TGTGCCACCAGGCCCGGGCCCTTGGGGACCGGGGAGCTGTTTTTT.

The genes are TRBV6-4 and TRBJ2-3, with TRBD2 identical over 11 bases. The CDR3 runs 16 residues. Germline V CDR1 and CDR2: MRHNA, SNTAGT. Trimming took 3 bases from V and 2 from J; bases not matched to a gene: 4. The CDR3 nucleotides read TGTGCCAGCAGTGAGAAGGGACTAGCGGACACAGATACGCAGTATTTT. Translation gives CASSEKGLADTDTQYF.

The CDR3 nucleotides are TGCGCCAGCAGCCTGGACGGACGGCCTTACCCAATGGGCTCTGGAAACACCATATATTTT. Its protein is CASSLDGRPYPMGSGNTIYF. The V call is TRBV5-1, the J call TRBJ1-3; D is unresolved. Trimming removed 4 bases at V and 0 bases at J, with 26 bases between. Germline loops: CDR1 SGHRS, CDR2 YFSETQ. This CDR3 comprises 20 residues.

This clone was observed once. Written as DNA, the CDR3 is TGTGCCATCAGTGAGCCCGACAGGGTAGGGGCTGAAGCTTTCTTT. Translation gives CAISEPDRVGAEAFF. The J gene is TRBJ1-1, the V gene TRBV10-3; 7 positions match TRBD1. J lost 6 bases, V lost 2 bases, and 9 bases had no gene match. This CDR3 is built from 15 residues. Germline V gene data show CDR1 as ENHRY and CDR2 as SYGVKD.

The chain carries TRBV29-1 and TRBJ2-2; 9 bases line up with TRBD1. The CDR3 sequence is 12 residues long. The V and J ends lost 7 bases and 14 bases, in that order; junction bases with no gene match: 11. Looked up from germline, CDR1 is SQVTM and CDR2 is ANQGSEA. The CDR3 loop is CSGGQGLSDLFF. As DNA, the CDR3 is TGCAGCGGGGGACAGGGACTTTCTGATCTGTTTTTT.

The V call is TRBV4-2, the J call TRBJ2-7; tentatively, D is TRBD2 (6 bases). CDR3 length: 16 amino acids. The V gene's germline CDR1 is LGHNA and CDR2 YNFKEQ. The V end was cut by 1 base, the J end by 6 bases, with 19 bases between. CDR3 nucleotides: TGTGCCAGCAGCCAAGCTAAGGGAGGCTTCACTTTCGAGCAGTACTTC. Protein: CASSQAKGGFTFEQYF.

The rearrangement links TRBV27 to TRBJ2-7; D may be TRBD2 (5 bases). Germline V CDR1 and CDR2: MNHEY, SMNVEV (reference sequence). The V end lost 3 bases, the J end lost 3 bases, and 9 bases lay between the germline ends. This CDR3 region has 13 residues. This chain's CDR3 is CASSFGLNYEQYF. CDR3 coding DNA: TGTGCCAGCAGTTTCGGACTGAACTACGAGCAGTACTTC.

This clone was recorded only once. The V and J genes are TRBV11-2 and TRBJ2-3; D is unclear. The V gene lost 5 bases and the J gene lost 2 bases, with 14 bases spanning the gap. Germline CDR1 SGHAT, CDR2 FQNNGV. This CDR3 has 15 residues. This CDR3 reads CASSPWGPFTDTQYF. CDR3 in DNA: TGTGCCAGCAGCCCATGGGGTCCTTTCACAGATACGCAGTATTTT.

The chain links TRBV11-2 to TRBJ2-7, with unresolved D. This CDR3 comprises 10 residues. Trimming took off 4 bases at V and 6 bases at J, with 4 bases between the two ends. Germline CDR1 SGHAT, CDR2 FQNNGV. The chain's CDR3 is CASSSGEQYF. For the CDR3, the DNA is TGTGCCAGCAGCTCCGGCGAGCAGTACTTC.

The rearrangement links TRBV4-1 to TRBJ1-2; the match to TRBD1 covers 7 bases. V was clipped by 0 bases and J by 1 base; unmatched bases: 2. Germline-derived CDR1 and CDR2 are MGHRA and YSYEKL. CDR3 length: 15 amino acids. The CDR3 loop reads CASSQDRGINYGYTF. For the CDR3, the DNA is TGCGCCAGCAGCCAAGACAGGGGGATTAACTATGGCTACACCTTC.

V is TRBV4-1 and J is TRBJ2-5, with D possibly being TRBD1 (6 bases). CDR3 length equals 15 residues. V lost 2 bases, J lost 4 bases, and 14 bases lay in between. The germline V gene encodes CDR1 MGHRA and CDR2 YSYEKL. CDR3 protein: CASSQSRGIRETQYF. The CDR3 coding sequence is TGCGCCAGCAGCCAATCAAGGGGGATCCGAGAGACCCAGTACTTC.

This clone appeared a single time. J is TRBJ2-3 and V is TRBV7-8; the D call may be TRBD1 or TRBD2 (7 bases each). Looked up from germline, CDR1 is SGHVS and CDR2 is FQNEAQ. CDR3 length: 14 residues. Deletions cut 5 bases from V and 1 base from J, with 10 bases between. CDR3 bases: TGTGCCAGCAGCCCAGGGGGGGGCACAGATACGCAGTATTTT. It yields the protein CASSPGGGTDTQYF.

The chain has TRBV7-3 and TRBJ2-7; the D gene is possibly TRBD2 (6 bases). The germline V gene has CDR1 SGHTA and CDR2 FQGTGA. V was pared by 2 bases and J by 0 bases, with 11 bases between. This CDR3 contains 15 residues. The CDR3 bases are TGTGCCAGCAGCTTAGGGGTTAGCGGCTCCTACGAGCAGTACTTC. Its translation is CASSLGVSGSYEQYF.

This chain connects TRBV4-1 to TRBJ1-3, with a tentative D call TRBD1 (6 bases). Germline lookup yields CDR1 MGHRA and CDR2 YSYEKL. This CDR3 spans 14 amino acids. V dropped 0 bases and J dropped 9 bases, with 12 bases sitting between them. The CDR3 DNA reads as TGCGCCAGCAGCCAAGATAGGGGGGGAGGCACCATATATTTT. Translation gives CASSQDRGGGTIYF.

The chain couples TRBV6-1 to TRBJ2-7; possible D gene TRBD1, 6 bases. Germline CDR1 and CDR2: MNHNS and SASEGT. The CDR3 is 13 amino acids. The ends were cut back, 4 bases at V and 2 bases at J, with 9 bases in the middle. The CDR3 region has the DNA TGTGCCAGCAGTGTAGGACAGACCTACGAGCAGTACTTC. It specifies CASSVGQTYEQYF.

This clone has only one observation. This sequence joins TRBV6-5 and TRBJ1-2, with 7 bases fitting TRBD1. J gave up 6 bases and V 0 bases, and 7 bases lay outside the gene matches. Germline V gene sequence: CDR1 MNHEY, CDR2 SVGAGI. The CDR3 extends over 15 amino acids. The chain's CDR3 is CASSYSMDRLNGYTF. The CDR3 nucleotides read TGTGCCAGCAGTTACTCCATGGACAGGCTGAATGGCTACACCTTC.

This clone was recorded once. The V call is TRBV19, the J call TRBJ2-1; 11 positions match TRBD1. Germline loops: CDR1 LNHDA, CDR2 SQIVND (reference sequence). Trimming at V came to 9 bases and at J to 7 bases, leaving 11 bases not matched to a gene. The CDR3 totals 15 residues. The CDR3: CASLGRDRGWNEQFF. In DNA, the CDR3 is TGTGCCAGCTTGGGGAGGGACAGGGGGTGGAATGAGCAGTTCTTC. Looking up the rest from reference TRBV19 and TRBJ2-1 gives the full variable domain: DGGITQSPKYLFRKEGQNVTLSCEQNLNHDAMYWYRQDPGQGLRLIYYSQIVNDFQKGDIAEGYSVSREKKESFPLTVTSAQKNPTAFYLCASLGRDRGWNEQFFGPGTRLTVL.

The rearrangement links TRBV10-2 to TRBJ2-1, with D maybe TRBD1 (5 bases). The CDR3 covers 15 residues. Per germline, CDR1 WSHSY and CDR2 SAAADI. V was shortened by 8 bases and J by 10 bases, with 24 bases between the two germline ends. DNA of the CDR3: TGCGCCAGCCAGGGCGTACCGACTTCCCTAGGGGAGCAGTTCTTC. Encoded protein: CASQGVPTSLGEQFF.

This chain joins TRBV2 and TRBJ2-7; D unresolved. Germline CDR1 reads SNHLY; CDR2 reads FYNNEI. CDR3 size: 13 residues. V lost 10 bases and J lost 4, with 17 bases in between. The chain's CDR3 is CATTITDSYEQYF. The CDR3 DNA reads as TGTGCCACCACAATAACAGACTCGTACGAGCAGTACTTC.

The chain uses TRBV5-5 and TRBJ1-1; no reliable D call. CDR3 size: 13 residues. Germline lookup yields CDR1 SGHKS and CDR2 YYEKEE (reference sequence). Trimming removed 0 bases at V and 6 bases at J, with 9 bases between. This chain's CDR3 is CASSLATRAEAFF. CDR3 nucleotide sequence: TGTGCCAGCAGCTTGGCCACCCGGGCTGAAGCTTTCTTT.

V is TRBV14 and J is TRBJ2-7; no clear D gene. V was clipped by 3 bases and J by 3 bases, with 3 bases between them. CDR1 is SGHDN, CDR2 FVKESK, per germline. This CDR3 is built from 11 residues. In DNA form, the CDR3 reads TGTGCCAGCAGCCAGGGCTACGAGCAGTACTTC. It codes for CASSQGYEQYF.